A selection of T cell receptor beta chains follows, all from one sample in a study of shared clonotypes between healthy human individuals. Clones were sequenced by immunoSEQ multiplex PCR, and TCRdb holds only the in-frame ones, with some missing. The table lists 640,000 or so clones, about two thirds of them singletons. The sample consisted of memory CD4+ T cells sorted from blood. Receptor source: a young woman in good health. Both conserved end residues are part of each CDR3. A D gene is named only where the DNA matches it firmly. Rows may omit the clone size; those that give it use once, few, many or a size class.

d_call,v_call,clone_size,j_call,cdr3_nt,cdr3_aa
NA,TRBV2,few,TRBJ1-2,TGTGCCAGCAGTGAGGAGGGAAACTATGGCTACACCTTC,CASSEEGNYGYTF
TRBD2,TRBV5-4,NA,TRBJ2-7,TGTGCCAGCAGTCGGACTAGCGGGGACGAGCAGTACTTC,CASSRTSGDEQYF
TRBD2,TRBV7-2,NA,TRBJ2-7,TGTGCCAGCAGCACCCAGCGGGATGCCTACGAGCAGTACTTC,CASSTQRDAYEQYF
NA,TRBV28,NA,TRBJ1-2,TGTGCCACCAATGTGGGGGGCTACACCTTC,CATNVGGYTF
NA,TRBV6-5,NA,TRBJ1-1,TGTGCCAGCAGTTACTCTACGCTATCTACGAACACTGAAGCTTTCTTT,CASSYSTLSTNTEAFF
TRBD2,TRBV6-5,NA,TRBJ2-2,TGTGCCAGCAGCCGTAGCGGGAGGGGCACCGGGGAGCTGTTTTTT,CASSRSGRGTGELFF
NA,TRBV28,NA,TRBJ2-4,TGTGCCAGCAGTTCCCAGGGAAACATTCAGTACTTC,CASSSQGNIQYF
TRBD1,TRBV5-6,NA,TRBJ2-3,TGTGCCAGCAGCTTGGGACCCCCGGGACAGAGCACAGATACGCAGTATTTT,CASSLGPPGQSTDTQYF
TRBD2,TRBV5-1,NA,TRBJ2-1,TGCGCCAGCAGCATCCCTAGCGGGAGGGCGGTCAATGAGCAGTTCTTC,CASSIPSGRAVNEQFF
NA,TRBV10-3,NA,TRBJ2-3,TGTGCCATCAGTGGGGGTAGCACAGATACGCAGTATTTT,CAISGGSTDTQYF
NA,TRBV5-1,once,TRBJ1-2,TGCGCCAGCAGCATGACGGCAGGGACGGGCTACACCTTC,CASSMTAGTGYTF
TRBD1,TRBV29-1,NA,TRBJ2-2,TGCAGCGTTGAAACGGACAGGGGCGGGGAGCTGTTTTTT,CSVETDRGGELFF
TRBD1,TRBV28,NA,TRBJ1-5,TGTGCCAGCAGTCCCGGGACAGGGGCTTTACAGCCCCAGCATTTT,CASSPGTGALQPQHF
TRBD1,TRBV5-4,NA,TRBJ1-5,TGTGCCAGCAGCCGCGGACAGGGCCCGAAGCAGCCCCAGCATTTT,CASSRGQGPKQPQHF
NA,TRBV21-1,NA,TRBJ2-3,TGTGCCAGCAGCAAAGCGGGAACAGATACGCAGTATTTT,CASSKAGTDTQYF
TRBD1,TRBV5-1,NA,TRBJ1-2,TGCGCCAGCAGCTTGGTGCAGGGGGGAGCCTATGGCTACACCTTC,CASSLVQGGAYGYTF
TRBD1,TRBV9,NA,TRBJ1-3,TGTGCCAGCAGCGTAGAACTTGGGACAGACTACTCTGGAAACACCATATATTTT,CASSVELGTDYSGNTIYF
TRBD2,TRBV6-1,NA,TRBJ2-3,TGTGCCGGACTAGCCGAAAGCACAGATACGCAGTATTTT,CAGLAESTDTQYF
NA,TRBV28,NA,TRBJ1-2,TGTGCCAGCAATGACGGTCTATTGCTGGGCTACACCTTC,CASNDGLLLGYTF
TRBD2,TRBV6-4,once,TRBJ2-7,TGTGCCAGCAGTGCCGGGACTAGCGGCTCCTACGAGCAGTACTTC,CASSAGTSGSYEQYF
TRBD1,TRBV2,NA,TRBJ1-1,TGTGCCAGCAGACGACAGGGTTTGGAAGCTTTCTTT,CASRRQGLEAFF
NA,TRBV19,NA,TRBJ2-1,TGTGCCAGTAGTATGGGGGTTTACAATGAGCAGTTCTTC,CASSMGVYNEQFF
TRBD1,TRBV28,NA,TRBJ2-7,TGTGCCAGCAGGCGACAGGGATCCTACGAGCAGTACTTC,CASRRQGSYEQYF
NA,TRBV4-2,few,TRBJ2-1,TGTGCCAGCAGCCAAGGGTCCCAGCGGCTCCTCTCCAATGAGCAGTTCTTC,CASSQGSQRLLSNEQFF
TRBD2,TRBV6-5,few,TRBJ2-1,TGTGCCAGCAGTCCCGGGACTAGCGGGAACCCCGAGCAGTTCTTC,CASSPGTSGNPEQFF
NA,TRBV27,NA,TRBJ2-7,TGTGCCAGCAGTTCCCGAGTAGGTTCGGGCCACGAGCAGTACTTC,CASSSRVGSGHEQYF
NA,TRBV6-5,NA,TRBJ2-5,TGTGCCAGCGGGAAGCGGCAAGAGACCCAGTACTTC,CASGKRQETQYF
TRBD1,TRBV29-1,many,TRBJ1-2,TGCAGCGTAAAGAGACAGGGAACTAACTATGGCTACACCTTC,CSVKRQGTNYGYTF
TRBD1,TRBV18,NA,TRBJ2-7,TGTGCCAGCTCACAGGGGGCCCCCTACGAGCAGTACTTC,CASSQGAPYEQYF
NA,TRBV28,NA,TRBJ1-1,TGTGCCAGCGGTCGACATCAGAACACTGAAGCTTTCTTT,CASGRHQNTEAFF
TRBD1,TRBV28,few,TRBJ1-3,TGTGCCAGCAGTCTAAGCACAGGGGGCGCGAGAAACACCATATATTTT,CASSLSTGGARNTIYF
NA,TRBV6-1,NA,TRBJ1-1,TGTGCCAGCAGCGCGATGGAGGACACTGAAGCTTTCTTT,CASSAMEDTEAFF
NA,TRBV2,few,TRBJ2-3,TGTGCCAGCAGTGAAAGTGGGAGCCCAGATACGCAGTATTTT,CASSESGSPDTQYF
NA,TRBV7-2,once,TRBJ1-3,TGTGCCAGCACCAATGACGCGCTCTCTGGAAACACCATATATTTT,CASTNDALSGNTIYF
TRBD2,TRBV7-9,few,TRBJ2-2,TGTGCCAGCACCGGAGTGGCTAGCGGGACAGACACCGGGGAGCTGTTTTTT,CASTGVASGTDTGELFF
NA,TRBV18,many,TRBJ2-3,TGTGCCAGCTCACCAGACAGCGCGGGCACAGATACGCAGTATTTT,CASSPDSAGTDTQYF
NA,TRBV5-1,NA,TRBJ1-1,TGCGCCAGCAGCTGGTCTCAAATGGGGGACACTGAAGCTTTCTTT,CASSWSQMGDTEAFF
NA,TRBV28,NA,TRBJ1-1,TGTGCCAGCAGGGGCGGGGGGAACACTGAAGCTTTCTTT,CASRGGGNTEAFF
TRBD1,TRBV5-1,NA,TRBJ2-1,TGCGCCAGCAGCCCCTCGTCGGCCAGGGGGCATGAGCAGTTCTTC,CASSPSSARGHEQFF
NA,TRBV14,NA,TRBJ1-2,TGTGCCAGCAGCCAAGGACAGGAGGCCTATGGCTACACCTTC,CASSQGQEAYGYTF
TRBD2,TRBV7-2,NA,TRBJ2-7,TGTGCCAGCAGCCTGACTAGCGGGATCCACGAGCAGTACTTC,CASSLTSGIHEQYF
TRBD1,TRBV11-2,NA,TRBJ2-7,TGTGCCAGCAGCTCCACCGGGACAGGGGGCCACGAGCAGTACTTC,CASSSTGTGGHEQYF
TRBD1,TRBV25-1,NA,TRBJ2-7,TGTGCCAGCAGTGCACCGGGACAGAACTCCTACGAGCAGTACTTC,CASSAPGQNSYEQYF
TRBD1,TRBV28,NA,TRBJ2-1,TGTGCCAGCAGGTCCGGGACAGGGCACAATGAGCAGTTCTTC,CASRSGTGHNEQFF
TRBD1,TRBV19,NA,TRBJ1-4,TGTGCCAGTAGTAAAAGACAGGGGGCAACTAATGAAAAACTGTTTTTT,CASSKRQGATNEKLFF
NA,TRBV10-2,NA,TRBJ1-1,TGCGCCAGCCTGGACCCGGGACAGAACACTGAAGCTTTCTTT,CASLDPGQNTEAFF
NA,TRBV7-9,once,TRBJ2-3,TGTGCCAGCAGCTCACCAGGGGGGGGCGATACGCAGTATTTT,CASSSPGGGDTQYF
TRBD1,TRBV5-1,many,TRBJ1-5,TGCGCCAGCAGCTTGGGGGACAGGGACAATCAGCCCCAGCATTTT,CASSLGDRDNQPQHF
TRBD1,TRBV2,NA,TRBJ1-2,TGTGCCAGCACCTCACCGGGACAGGGAAGGGGCTACACCTTC,CASTSPGQGRGYTF
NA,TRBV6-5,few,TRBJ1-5,TGTGCCAGCAGTTACTCGGGTGGACGGAATCAGCCCCAGCATTTT,CASSYSGGRNQPQHF
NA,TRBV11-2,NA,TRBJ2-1,TGTGCCAGCACCACTTTAGGGGCCTACAATGAGCAGTTCTTC,CASTTLGAYNEQFF
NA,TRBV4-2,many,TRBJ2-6,TGTGCCAGCAGCCAAGATGGGAGCTCTGGGGCCAACGTCCTGACTTTC,CASSQDGSSGANVLTF
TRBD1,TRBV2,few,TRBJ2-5,TGTGCCAGCAGTCGGACAGGGTTAAGTGAGACCCAGTACTTC,CASSRTGLSETQYF
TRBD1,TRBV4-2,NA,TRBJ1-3,TGTGCCAGCAGCCAGGGGGACAGGGGTCACGGAAACACCATATATTTT,CASSQGDRGHGNTIYF
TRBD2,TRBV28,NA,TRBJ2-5,TGTGCCAGCAGCTCCTTGACTAGCGGGAGTCGGGAGACCCAGTACTTC,CASSSLTSGSRETQYF